This is a list of T cell receptor beta chains from one sample in a study of blood T cell repertoires in COVID-19. Libraries were prepared by immunoSEQ multiplex PCR; TCRdb keeps only in-frame clonotypes and omits some of them. The sample has around 200,000 clones, about 90% seen once. Sequencing was carried out using peripheral blood. All receptors derive from a man aged 40-55 years with active or convalescent COVID-19. Each CDR3 is given with its conserved first and last residue. D genes are given only for firm matches. The size of a clone is reported for some rows only, either as once, few or many, or as a class for expanded clones.

v_call	j_call	d_call	clone_size	cdr3_aa	cdr3_nt
TRBV18	TRBJ2-7	NA	NA	CASSGDFGGEQYF	TGTGCCAGCTCAGGGGACTTTGGGGGCGAGCAGTACTTC
TRBV28	TRBJ2-7	TRBD2	NA	CASSSRTSGLGQYF	TGTGCCAGCAGTTCCAGGACTAGCGGGTTAGGGCAGTACTTC
TRBV24-1	TRBJ2-6	TRBD2	NA	CATSDLRRGDGANVLTF	TGTGCCACCAGTGATTTAAGGCGGGGGGATGGGGCCAACGTCCTGACTTTC
TRBV19	TRBJ2-1	TRBD2	NA	CASSPGLAINEQFF	TGTGCCAGTAGCCCGGGACTAGCGATCAATGAGCAGTTCTTC
TRBV7-9	TRBJ2-4	NA	NA	CASSLGAGLAKNIQYF	TGTGCCAGCAGCTTAGGGGCAGGTCTAGCCAAAAACATTCAGTACTTC
TRBV7-3	TRBJ1-1	NA	once	CASSLTGLGQAFF	TGTGCCAGCAGCTTAACTGGCCTGGGGCAAGCTTTCTTT
TRBV2	TRBJ2-1	NA	NA	CASRPAGSYNEQFF	TGTGCCAGCAGACCAGCGGGTTCCTACAATGAGCAGTTCTTC
TRBV30	TRBJ1-6	NA	NA	CAWSVTGRSSPLHF	TGTGCCTGGAGTGTAACGGGAAGGAGTTCACCCCTCCACTTT
TRBV5-1	TRBJ1-2	NA	NA	CASSLGFGEANYGYTF	TGCGCCAGCAGCTTGGGATTCGGGGAAGCTAACTATGGCTACACCTTC
TRBV12-3/TRBV12-4	TRBJ1-1	NA	NA	CASSLIMNTEAFF	TGTGCCAGCAGTTTAATTATGAACACTGAAGCTTTCTTT
TRBV7-9	TRBJ1-3	TRBD1	NA	CASSLPGTGGNTIYF	TGTGCCAGCAGCTTACCTGGGACAGGGGGAAACACCATATATTTT
TRBV3-1/TRBV3-2	TRBJ2-7	TRBD1	NA	CASSHQQGLPYYEQYF	TGTGCCAGCAGCCATCAACAGGGGCTTCCCTACTACGAGCAGTACTTC
TRBV5-5	TRBJ1-6	NA	NA	CASSLQSVRQGSPLHF	TGTGCCAGCAGCTTGCAATCCGTCAGGCAAGGATCACCCCTCCACTTT
TRBV7-2	TRBJ2-2	TRBD2	few	CASSLAPGGSTRELFF	TGTGCCAGCAGCTTAGCCCCGGGAGGGTCCACCCGGGAGCTGTTTTTT
TRBV27	TRBJ1-2	NA	once	CASSPGRGGYTF	TGTGCCAGCAGTCCCGGACGGGGGGGCTACACCTTC
TRBV5-1	TRBJ2-2	NA	NA	CASSLAVNTGELFF	TGCGCCAGCAGCTTGGCCGTGAACACCGGGGAGCTGTTTTTT
TRBV18	TRBJ1-1	NA	NA	CASFPPGGNTEAFF	TGTGCCAGCTTCCCCCCGGGAGGGAACACTGAAGCTTTCTTT
TRBV28	TRBJ2-7	NA	NA	CASSRTVYEQYF	TGTGCCAGCAGCCGGACAGTCTACGAGCAGTACTTC
TRBV2	TRBJ2-7	TRBD2	NA	CASGTSGSYEQYF	TGTGCCAGCGGGACTAGCGGGAGTTACGAGCAGTACTTC
TRBV10-1	TRBJ1-5	NA	few	CATSPGQGNQPQHF	TGCGCCACCTCTCCGGGACAAGGCAATCAGCCCCAGCATTTT
TRBV29-1	TRBJ2-5	NA	NA	CSVEGPGQKETQYF	TGCAGCGTTGAGGGTCCGGGACAAAAAGAGACCCAGTACTTC
TRBV3-1/TRBV3-2	TRBJ1-4	NA	NA	CASIARGATNEKLFF	TGTGCCAGCATTGCCCGGGGTGCAACTAATGAAAAACTGTTTTTT
TRBV6-1	TRBJ1-5	NA	NA	CASSSLGAQPQHF	TGTGCCAGCAGCTCCCTAGGGGCCCAGCCCCAGCATTTT
TRBV5-1	TRBJ2-7	TRBD2	many	CASTPGGLADPKGEQYF	TGCGCCAGCACCCCCGGGGGACTAGCGGATCCGAAGGGGGAGCAGTACTTC
TRBV27	TRBJ2-7	TRBD1	NA	CASSPRTGEDQYF	TGTGCCAGCAGTCCGCGGACAGGGGAGGACCAGTACTTC
TRBV5-4	TRBJ1-3	NA	NA	CASSWGPSGNGNTIYF	TGTGCCAGCAGCTGGGGGCCCTCGGGGAACGGAAACACCATATATTTT
TRBV4-1	TRBJ2-7	NA	once	CASSQQPTANTYEQYF	TGCGCCAGCAGCCAGCAACCGACAGCTAATACCTACGAGCAGTACTTC
TRBV28	TRBJ2-1	NA	few	CASSLSYNEQFF	TGTGCCAGCAGTTTATCTTACAATGAGCAGTTCTTC
TRBV6-4	TRBJ1-5	NA	NA	CASSEPGTWGNQPQHF	TGTGCCAGCAGCGAACCCGGGACTTGGGGCAATCAGCCCCAGCATTTT
TRBV30	TRBJ1-5	NA	NA	CAWSRGGSNQPQHF	TGTGCCTGGAGTCGAGGAGGGAGTAATCAGCCCCAGCATTTT
TRBV7-9	TRBJ2-5	NA	NA	CASIDRDIQETQYF	TGTGCCAGCATCGACCGGGACATCCAAGAGACCCAGTACTTC
TRBV28	TRBJ1-2	NA	NA	CVAGATNYGYTF	TGTGTCGCAGGGGCTACTAACTATGGCTACACCTTC
TRBV19	TRBJ2-1	TRBD2	NA	CASSKGLAGSSYNEQFF	TGTGCCAGTAGTAAGGGGCTAGCGGGGAGCTCCTACAATGAGCAGTTCTTC
TRBV5-4	TRBJ1-2	NA	NA	CASSLPGGANYGYTF	TGTGCCAGCAGCTTGCCTGGGGGCGCGAACTATGGCTACACCTTC
TRBV9	TRBJ2-3	TRBD2	NA	CASSVAGGFMDTQYF	TGTGCCAGCAGCGTAGCCGGGGGGTTCATGGATACGCAGTATTTT
TRBV19	TRBJ1-1	TRBD1	NA	CASRLTGLMPAFF	TGTGCCAGTAGGTTGACAGGGCTCATGCCAGCTTTCTTT
TRBV28	TRBJ1-2	NA	NA	CATRRRIGGYTF	TGTGCCACCCGAAGGAGAATCGGTGGCTACACCTTC